These 25 T cell receptor beta chains share one sample of origin, sequenced in a study of cytomegalovirus exposure and HLA in healthy donors (dated by TCRdb to about 2017). Libraries were made using the immunoSEQ multiplex PCR assay. For the multiplex PCR, a mixture combining 60 forward primers for TCR Vbeta segments and 13 reverse primers for TCR Jbeta segments was used. TCRdb's version of the immuneACCESS table is confined to in-frame rearrangements and falls short of the full clone set. An unresolved V gene accounts for under half of the shortfall where checked; the remainder is of unknown origin. In all, the sample holds 100,000 to 150,000 clones, and about 74% of those were seen once. Clones ranked in the top ten supply around 4.2% of the sample. Sequencing used PBMCs. All receptors come from a woman in her forties or fifties in good health and CMV-seropositive.

CDR3 coding DNA: TGTGCCAGCAGCCAAGGAGGACAGGGGATATTAGCTAATGAAAAACTGTTTTTT. This codes for CASSQGGQGILANEKLFF. This rearrangement joins TRBV4-2 to TRBJ1-4; TRBD1 matches 9 bases. CDR1 is LGHNA, CDR2 YNFKEQ, per germline. The CDR3 covers 18 residues. Losses at the gene ends were 1 base for V and 3 bases for J; bases not matched to a gene: 9.

CDR3 loop: CASSYKTGVNLETQYF. CDR3 bases: TGTGCCAGCAGCTATAAGACAGGGGTGAATTTAGAGACCCAGTACTTC. V is TRBV5-6 and J is TRBJ2-5; 8 positions agree with TRBD1. The CDR3 is made up of 16 amino acids. Losses at the gene ends were 3 bases for V and 4 bases for J; bases not matched to a gene: 11. From germline, CDR1 is SGHDT and CDR2 YYEEEE.

The chain recombines TRBV6-4 with TRBJ2-2; D is ambiguous. The CDR3 loop spans 14 amino acids. With 4 bases removed from V and 0 bases from J, the gap between germline ends came to 6 bases. Germline V CDR1 and CDR2: MRHNA, SNTAGT. The CDR3 nucleotides are TGTGCCAGCAGTGTACATGCGAACACCGGGGAGCTGTTTTTT. Protein: CASSVHANTGELFF.

The chain combines TRBV11-3 with TRBJ2-7, with D perhaps matching TRBD2 (6 bases). V lost 1 base and J lost 6, with 19 bases in between. CDR1 SGHNT and CDR2 YENEEA come from the germline V gene. The CDR3 length is 16 residues. The CDR3 protein is CASSLGGLAGIREQYF. The CDR3 nucleotides read TGTGCCAGCAGCTTAGGAGGTCTGGCGGGGATCCGCGAGCAGTACTTC.

The V and J genes are TRBV7-2 and TRBJ1-4, with TRBD1 as a possible D gene (5 bases). Germline V gene lookup returns CDR1 SGHTA and CDR2 FQGNSA. Trimming stripped 3 bases from V and 8 bases from J, with 16 bases between. The CDR3 loop spans 15 amino acids. CDR3 nucleotides: TGTGCCAGCAGCTTTGTCTCCGCCAGGGAAGAAAAACTGTTTTTT. Translation: CASSFVSAREEKLFF.

The rearrangement uses TRBV7-2 and TRBJ2-6; D not resolved. Germline V CDR1 and CDR2: SGHTA, FQGNSA. V lost 4 bases and J 1 base, leaving 8 bases between the germline ends. The CDR3 is made up of 15 amino acids. CDR3 sequence reads: CASSSQYSGANVLTF. The CDR3 DNA reads as TGTGCCAGCAGCTCTCAGTATTCTGGGGCCAACGTCCTGACTTTC.

This clone was counted a few times. This sequence joins TRBV6-6 and TRBJ2-7; 9 bases line up with TRBD1. Per the germline V gene, CDR1 is MNHNY and CDR2 is SVGAGI (reference sequence). This CDR3 has 15 amino acids. V was pared by 6 bases and J by 4 bases, with 10 bases of the junction left unmatched. The CDR3 loop is CASRRSGQGSYEQYF. DNA for the CDR3: TGTGCCAGCAGACGATCGGGACAGGGAAGTTACGAGCAGTACTTC.

The V gene is TRBV18, the J gene TRBJ2-5, with 7 bases aligning to TRBD2. Germline CDR1 reads KGHSH; CDR2 reads LQKENI. V was clipped by 6 bases and J by 0 bases; unmatched bases: 7. The CDR3 length is 15 residues. DNA for the CDR3: TGTGCCAGCTCTCGCGGGGGAAGGTACCAAGAGACCCAGTACTTC. Its translation: CASSRGGRYQETQYF. Looking up the rest from reference TRBV18 and TRBJ2-5 gives the full variable domain: NAGVMQNPRHLVRRRGQEARLRCSPMKGHSHVYWYRQLPEEGLKFMVYLQKENIIDESGMPKERFSAEFPKEGPSILRIQQVVRGDSAAYFCASSRGGRYQETQYFGPGTRLLVL.

V usage is TRBV4-3 and J usage is TRBJ2-1, with D tentatively TRBD2 (6 bases). V shed 0 bases and J shed 6 bases, with 12 bases lying between them. This CDR3 comprises 15 residues. Germline V gene data show CDR1 as LGHNA and CDR2 as YSLEER. Here the CDR3 DNA reads TGCGCCAGCAGCCAAGATTCGCGGGGCCGCAATGAGCAGTTCTTC. This translates into CASSQDSRGRNEQFF.

This chain links TRBV11-2 with TRBJ1-2, with 8 bases aligning to TRBD1. With 4 bases clipped from V and 4 bases from J, the junction kept 5 bases outside the gene matches. The V gene's germline CDR1 is SGHAT and CDR2 FQNNGV. CDR3 length equals 14 residues. The chain's CDR3 is CASSSSDRGYGYTF. The CDR3 DNA follows: TGTGCCAGCAGCTCCTCTGACAGGGGCTATGGCTACACCTTC.

This chain's CDR3 is CASSLVGAGPTDTQYF. The CDR3, as DNA: TGTGCCAGCAGCTTAGTAGGAGCGGGGCCCACAGATACGCAGTATTTT. V gene TRBV7-8 combines with J gene TRBJ2-3, with 7 bases lining up with TRBD2. The CDR3 runs 16 residues. Germline V gene data show CDR1 as SGHVS and CDR2 as FQNEAQ. V lost 1 base and J lost 2; bases outside the gene matches: 6. The full variable domain, in which reference TRBV7-8 and TRBJ2-3 provide the parts outside the CDR3, is GAGVSQSPRYKVAKRGQDVALRCDPISGHVSLFWYQQALGQGPEFLTYFQNEAQLDKSGLPSDRFFAERPEGSVSTLKIQRTQQEDSAVYLCASSLVGAGPTDTQYFGPGTRLTVL.

V usage is TRBV10-2 and J usage is TRBJ1-1; D is perhaps TRBD1 (5 bases). Germline-derived CDR1 and CDR2 are WSHSY and SAAADI. With 6 bases removed from V and 8 bases from J, the gap between germline ends came to 10 bases. This CDR3 spans 11 amino acids. Here the CDR3 reads CASSQKGEAFF. The DNA for the CDR3 is TGCGCCAGCAGCCAAAAGGGGGAAGCTTTCTTT.

The J gene is TRBJ2-5, the V gene TRBV6-6; the D gene is possibly TRBD2 (5 bases). CDR1 is MNHNY, CDR2 SVGAGI, per germline (reference sequence). Trimming took 6 bases from V and 5 from J, leaving 16 bases between them. This CDR3 is built from 14 residues. CDR3: CASRVPSLAETQYF. CDR3 nucleotide sequence: TGTGCCAGCAGAGTCCCTAGCTTGGCGGAGACCCAGTACTTC.

The chain couples TRBV5-4 to TRBJ1-2; 9 bases are shared with TRBD1. The V and J ends lost 4 bases and 2 bases, in that order; junction bases with no gene match: 9. Germline values: CDR1 SGHNT, CDR2 YYREEE (reference sequence). This CDR3 contains 16 residues. The DNA for the CDR3 is TGTGCCAGCAGCATCGCCCCGGGACAGGGAAACTATGGCTACACCTTC. Translation: CASSIAPGQGNYGYTF.

This clone came up once. The V call is TRBV23-1, the J call TRBJ1-3, with D tentatively TRBD1 (5 bases). Being an ORF, TRBV23-1 has a function that is uncertain. CDR3 length: 15 amino acids. V shed 6 bases and J shed 0 bases, with 12 bases lying between them. CDR3 region: CASRSATDSGNTIYF. The CDR3 bases are TGCGCCAGCAGATCCGCGACAGACTCTGGAAACACCATATATTTT.

This chain joins TRBV5-5 and TRBJ2-5, with a weak D call TRBD2 (5 bases). CDR1 and CDR2 (germline): SGHKS, YYEKEE (reference sequence). The CDR3 length is 14 residues. The V end was cut by 2 bases, the J end by 1 base, with 9 bases between. DNA of the CDR3: TGTGCCAGCAGCTTTCCGAGGGCCCAAGAGACCCAGTACTTC. It specifies CASSFPRAQETQYF.

V and J are TRBV19 and TRBJ1-1; 8 nucleotides line up with TRBD1. Per the germline V gene, CDR1 is LNHDA and CDR2 is SQIVND (reference sequence). This CDR3 spans 14 amino acids. The V gene end was trimmed by 6 bases and the J gene end by 1 base; junction bases not matched to a gene: 4. CDR3 region: CASRNQGANTEAFF. CDR3 DNA: TGTGCCAGTAGGAACCAGGGGGCGAACACTGAAGCTTTCTTT.

The rearrangement links TRBV2 to TRBJ2-1; D ambiguous. The CDR3 totals 15 residues. V was cut by 6 bases and J by 3 bases, with 15 bases left in between. CDR1 and CDR2 (germline): SNHLY, FYNNEI. The CDR3 sequence is CASRLDSIYYNEQFF. CDR3 nucleotides: TGTGCCAGCAGACTCGACTCAATCTACTACAATGAGCAGTTCTTC. The full variable domain, with the rest looked up from reference TRBV2 and TRBJ2-1, is EPEVTQTPSHQVTQMGQEVILRCVPISNHLYFYWYRQILGQKVEFLVSFYNNEISEKSEIFDDQFSVERPDGSNFTLKIRSTKLEDSAMYFCASRLDSIYYNEQFFGPGTRLTVL.

The gene calls are TRBV2 and TRBJ1-1, with a weak D call TRBD1 (5 bases). V dropped 7 bases and J dropped 4 bases, with 25 bases sitting between them. This CDR3 is 17 amino acids long. Germline assignment: CDR1 SNHLY and CDR2 FYNNEI. The CDR3 DNA reads TGTGCCAGCAAGGGGATTTTGGCGGCCTCGGAACCCACTGAAGCTTTCTTT. It yields the protein CASKGILAASEPTEAFF. Full variable domain (missing parts from reference TRBV2 and TRBJ1-1): EPEVTQTPSHQVTQMGQEVILRCVPISNHLYFYWYRQILGQKVEFLVSFYNNEISEKSEIFDDQFSVERPDGSNFTLKIRSTKLEDSAMYFCASKGILAASEPTEAFFGQGTRLTVV.

V gene TRBV6-5 combines with J gene TRBJ1-6; TRBD1 is a possible D gene (5 bases). CDR1 and CDR2 from the germline V gene are MNHEY and SVGAGI. The CDR3 loop spans 15 amino acids. V lost 2 bases and J 8 bases, leaving 13 bases between the germline ends. CDR3: CASSYTTGTDSPLHF. The CDR3 DNA follows: TGTGCCAGCAGTTACACCACGGGGACTGATTCACCCCTCCACTTT.

CDR3 nucleotide sequence: TGTGCCAGCAGTGCCGACAGAGCCCCTGGAAACACCATATATTTT. Protein: CASSADRAPGNTIYF. This sequence joins TRBV27 and TRBJ1-3, with a possible D match to TRBD1 (5 bases). Germline CDR1 reads MNHEY; CDR2 reads SMNVEV (reference sequence). The ends were cut back, 5 bases at V and 2 bases at J, with 13 bases in the middle. The CDR3 extends over 15 amino acids.

CDR3 sequence reads: CASSLQGGLDTQYF. The DNA of the CDR3 is TGTGCCAGCAGCTTACAGGGTGGGTTGGATACGCAGTATTTT. The chain links TRBV7-9 to TRBJ2-3, with D perhaps TRBD1 (5 bases). The CDR3 extends over 14 amino acids. V lost 2 bases and J lost 6, with 12 bases in between. CDR1 and CDR2 from the germline V gene are SEHNR and FQNEAQ (reference sequence).

This clone has just a few counts. The chain recombines TRBV19 with TRBJ2-1; 9 bases match TRBD1. V lost 6 bases to trimming and J lost 2 bases; unmatched junction nucleotides: 2. The CDR3 sequence is 14 residues long. Germline values: CDR1 LNHDA, CDR2 SQIVND (reference sequence). Here the CDR3 DNA reads TGTGCCAGTAGCCGACAGGGGGCCTACAATGAGCAGTTCTTC. Its protein is CASSRQGAYNEQFF.

V usage is TRBV29-1 and J usage is TRBJ1-3; no clear D gene. The CDR3 totals 15 residues. Germline CDR1 is SQVTM and CDR2 is ANQGSEA. V lost 6 bases and J 0 bases, leaving 15 bases between the germline ends. The CDR3 coding sequence is TGCAGCGTCCAGGCCCGCGTATCCTCTGGAAACACCATATATTTT. Translation: CSVQARVSSGNTIYF.

The chain links TRBV2 to TRBJ2-2, with 8 positions matching TRBD2. V lost 1 base to trimming and J lost 7 bases; unmatched junction nucleotides: 8. This CDR3 contains 16 residues. Germline V gene sequence: CDR1 SNHLY, CDR2 FYNNEI. CDR3 sequence: CASSEGVAGKGGELFF. The CDR3 bases are TGTGCCAGCAGTGAAGGAGTAGCGGGGAAGGGCGGGGAGCTGTTTTTT.